One T cell receptor beta chain is described in this entry. No antigen is known for it. The sample is drawn from a study of CD4+ T cells in melanoma. Study-level points and caveats: A reported correlation linked neoantigen-specific CD4+ T cells to CD8+, macrophage and B cell function.

This table comes from immunoSEQ multiplex PCR, and its TCRdb copy is limited to in-frame clones, with some not included. The sample carries fewer than 150,000 clones, around 90% recorded once. The V and J ends lost 9 bases and 3 bases, in that order; junction bases with no gene match: 1. The CDR3 has 13 residues. CDR1 is MNHNS and CDR2 is SASEGT in the germline V gene. The sequence came from a human donor with melanoma. This chain links TRBV6-1 with TRBJ2-3; 12 bases are a match to TRBD2. The CDR3 DNA sequence: TGTGCCAGTGGACTAGCGGGGACAGATACGCAGTATTTT. Protein product: CASGLAGTDTQYF.